These T cell receptor beta chains were read from a single sample in a study of blood T cell repertoires in COVID-19. Clones were sequenced by immunoSEQ multiplex PCR, and TCRdb holds only the in-frame ones, with some missing. The repertoire holds about 180,000 clones, with 82% as singletons. The sequenced sample was peripheral blood. The source of these receptors is a woman between 70 and 85 years old with acute or convalescent COVID-19. The CDR3 runs from the conserved cysteine through the conserved F or W. Each record gives: D gene, V gene, clone size, CDR3 length, J gene, CDR3 DNA, CDR3 protein. D genes are given only for firm matches. A clone size is listed for some rows: how often the clone was seen (once, few, many), or a class if it is expanded.

>TRBD1|TRBV18|-|13|TRBJ1-1
TGTGCCAGCTCACCGGCAGGGGGCACTGAAGCTTTCTTT
CASSPAGGTEAFF
>TRBD1|TRBV27|few|18|TRBJ2-3
TGTGCCAGCAGTTCCTTAAAAACCGGGACAGGTTGGGTAGATACGCAGTATTTT
CASSSLKTGTGWVDTQYF
>TRBD1|TRBV12-3/TRBV12-4|-|13|TRBJ1-1
TGTGCCAGCAGACGGGACAGTTACACTGAAGCTTTCTTT
CASRRDSYTEAFF
>TRBD1|TRBV29-1|-|14|TRBJ1-2
TGCAGCGTTCCGACGGGACAGGGGTACTATGGCTACACCTTC
CSVPTGQGYYGYTF
>-|TRBV15|-|15|TRBJ1-1
TGTGCCACCAGCGTTAGCAGGGGTTCGAACACTGAAGCTTTCTTT
CATSVSRGSNTEAFF
>-|TRBV15|-|16|TRBJ2-3
TGTGCCACCAGCAGTGGGGGGACTGCCTTCCAAGATACGCAGTATTTT
CATSSGGTAFQDTQYF
>TRBD1|TRBV19|few|16|TRBJ1-1
TGTGCCAGTAACCCACGACAGGGGGCGAGGCTCACTGAAGCTTTCTTT
CASNPRQGARLTEAFF
>-|TRBV21-1|-|19|TRBJ1-4
TGTGCCAGCAGCAAAGCGCGTCCGGGACAGCCGAGGTTAAATGAAAAACTGTTTTTT
CASSKARPGQPRLNEKLFF
>TRBD2|TRBV18|-|18|TRBJ2-1
TGTGCCAGCTCACCATATAATAGCGGCGGGGGGATCCCCAATGAGCAGTTCTTC
CASSPYNSGGGIPNEQFF
>TRBD1|TRBV19|-|13|TRBJ1-2
TGTGCCAGTATCCCGGACAGGGGACATGGCTACACCTTC
CASIPDRGHGYTF
>TRBD1|TRBV7-8|-|17|TRBJ1-1
TGTGCCAGCAGCTTAGGAAACAGGGGGCCTCGAGGGACTGAAGCTTTCTTT
CASSLGNRGPRGTEAFF
>-|TRBV11-3|-|13|TRBJ2-1
TGTGCCAGCAGCTTAGCCTCGTACAATGAGCAGTTCTTC
CASSLASYNEQFF
>TRBD1|TRBV7-2|-|17|TRBJ1-4
TGTGCCAGCAGCTTAGTAGGGGGCGGAGGTGCTAATGAAAAACTGTTTTTT
CASSLVGGGGANEKLFF
>-|TRBV9|-|15|TRBJ2-1
TGTGCCAGCAGCGGGGACTCTTTCTCCTACAATGAGCAGTTCTTC
CASSGDSFSYNEQFF
>-|TRBV9|-|12|TRBJ1-2
TGTGCCAGCAGCGGGACACTCTATGGCTACACCTTC
CASSGTLYGYTF
>TRBD1|TRBV28|-|13|TRBJ1-6
TGTGCCAGCAGTACGACAGGGGTGGCACCCCTCCACTTT
CASSTTGVAPLHF
>TRBD1|TRBV12-3/TRBV12-4|-|13|TRBJ1-4
TGTGCCACCCAGGGGGTCCAGGGTGAAAAACTGTTTTTT
CATQGVQGEKLFF
>TRBD1|TRBV30|-|14|TRBJ1-3
TGTGCCTGGAGACGGGACAGGGCTGGAAACACCATATATTTT
CAWRRDRAGNTIYF
>TRBD1|TRBV7-9|-|18|TRBJ2-5
TGTGCCAGCAGCATGAACCCGGGACAGGGGGCTTCACAAGAGACCCAGTACTTC
CASSMNPGQGASQETQYF
>TRBD1|TRBV6-5|-|15|TRBJ1-6
TGTGCCAGCAGTCAACTGACAGGGGGGAACGCACCCCTCCACTTT
CASSQLTGGNAPLHF
>-|TRBV18|-|14|TRBJ2-5
TGTGCCAGCTCACTCAAAGAGACAGGCTTGACCCAGTACTTC
CASSLKETGLTQYF
>TRBD1|TRBV6-5|-|15|TRBJ1-2
TGTGCCAGCGTATGGGGACAGGGGGCGCTTGGTGGCTACACCTTC
CASVWGQGALGGYTF
>-|TRBV28|-|16|TRBJ1-5
TGTGCCAGCAGTCGATTCAGGGTTCGCGGGGGTCAGCCCCAGCATTTT
CASSRFRVRGGQPQHF
>TRBD2|TRBV29-1|-|14|TRBJ2-1
TGCAGCGTCGGAACTAGCGGGGGCTACAATGAGCAGTTCTTC
CSVGTSGGYNEQFF